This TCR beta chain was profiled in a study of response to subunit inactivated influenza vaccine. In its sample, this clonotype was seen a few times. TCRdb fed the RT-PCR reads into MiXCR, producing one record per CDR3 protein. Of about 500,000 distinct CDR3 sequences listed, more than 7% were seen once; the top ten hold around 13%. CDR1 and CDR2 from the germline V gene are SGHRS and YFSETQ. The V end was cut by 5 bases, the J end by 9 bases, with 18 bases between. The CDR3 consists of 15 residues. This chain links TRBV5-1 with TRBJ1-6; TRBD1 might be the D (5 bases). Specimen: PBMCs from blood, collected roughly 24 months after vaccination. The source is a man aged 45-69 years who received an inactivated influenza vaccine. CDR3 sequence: CASRAGTSGGSPLHF. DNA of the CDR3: TGCGCCAGCAGAGCGGGGACCTCGGGCGGTTCACCCCTCCACTTT.